The 14 T cell receptor beta chains below were found in one sample sequenced in a study of T cell responses to AZD1222 COVID-19 vaccine. This table comes from immunoSEQ multiplex PCR, and its TCRdb copy is limited to in-frame clones, with some not included. This sample has 150,000 to 250,000 clones, with approximately 95% found just once. This specimen consisted of peripheral blood, obtained 28 days after the second AZD1222 dose. Source of these receptors: an adult who received the AZD1222 COVID-19 vaccine.

V gene TRBV7-3 combines with J gene TRBJ2-3, with a possible D match to TRBD1 (5 bases). Trimming pared 5 bases from V and 1 base from J, leaving 13 bases between. The CDR3 is 15 residues long. CDR1 is SGHTA and CDR2 is FQGTGA in the germline V gene. The CDR3 region is CASSPQVRGTDTQYF. The DNA for the CDR3 is TGTGCCAGCAGCCCACAGGTTAGAGGCACAGATACGCAGTATTTT.

The chain combines TRBV28 with TRBJ1-3; no clear D. With 1 base removed from V and 0 bases from J, the gap between germline ends came to 7 bases. This CDR3 contains 15 residues. Germline CDR1 and CDR2: MDHEN and SYDVKM. The CDR3 DNA follows: TGTGCCAGCAGTTTATACCCTGACTCTGGAAACACCATATATTTT. This gives the protein CASSLYPDSGNTIYF.

The chain combines TRBV7-2 with TRBJ1-2; the D is unclear. CDR1 and CDR2 (germline): SGHTA, FQGNSA. V dropped 1 base and J dropped 7 bases, with 10 bases sitting between them. The CDR3 sequence is 13 residues long. The CDR3 region has the DNA TGTGCCAGCAGCTTAGTTGGTACTGGTGGCTACACCTTC. Its protein is CASSLVGTGGYTF.

The rearrangement joins TRBV4-2 to TRBJ1-5; D gene ambiguous. The CDR3 has 16 residues. V dropped 0 bases and J dropped 0 bases, with 9 bases sitting between them. CDR1 and CDR2 from the germline V gene are LGHNA and YNFKEQ. The CDR3 spells CASSQDRTYSNQPQHF. DNA for the CDR3: TGTGCCAGCAGCCAAGATCGGACTTATAGCAATCAGCCCCAGCATTTT.

The chain employs TRBV29-1 and TRBJ1-2, with a possible D match to TRBD1 (5 bases). Germline assignment: CDR1 SQVTM and CDR2 ANQGSEA. V lost 4 bases and J 6 bases, leaving 24 bases between the germline ends. The CDR3 length is 16 residues. The CDR3 spells CSVANPYNAGNHGYTF. Written as DNA, the CDR3 is TGCAGCGTTGCGAACCCCTATAACGCAGGGAATCATGGCTACACCTTC. The variable domain in full, completed from reference TRBV29-1 and TRBJ1-2, reads SAVISQKPSRDICQRGTSLTIQCQVDSQVTMMFWYRQQPGQSLTLIATANQGSEATYESGFVIDKFPISRPNLTFSTLTVSNMSPEDSSIYLCSVANPYNAGNHGYTFGSGTRLTVV.

This chain uses TRBV2 with TRBJ1-3; 8 bases align to TRBD1. This CDR3 comprises 14 residues. Germline values: CDR1 SNHLY, CDR2 FYNNEI. The V gene end was trimmed by 7 bases and the J gene end by 3 bases; junction bases not matched to a gene: 5. The CDR3 loop reads CASKAGGGGNTIYF. CDR3 sequence (DNA): TGTGCCAGCAAGGCAGGGGGCGGTGGAAACACCATATATTTT.

This sequence joins TRBV5-1 and TRBJ1-2; maybe TRBD1 (5 bases). CDR3 length: 12 amino acids. The V gene lost 3 bases and the J gene lost 7 bases, with 10 bases spanning the gap. The germline V gene encodes CDR1 SGHRS and CDR2 YFSETQ. In DNA form, the CDR3 reads TGCGCCAGCAGCTACACAGGCGGTGGCTACACCTTC. Its protein product is CASSYTGGGYTF.

As DNA, the CDR3 is TGTGCCAGCAGTTTATCGAGGGGAAGTATGAACACTGAAGCTTTCTTT. Translation gives CASSLSRGSMNTEAFF. V usage is TRBV27 and J usage is TRBJ1-1; weak D call: TRBD1 (5 bases). V was cut by 0 bases and J by 0 bases, with 11 bases left in between. Germline V gene sequence: CDR1 MNHEY, CDR2 SMNVEV (reference sequence). CDR3 size: 16 residues.

This clone was seen just once. This rearrangement joins TRBV6-2 or TRBV6-3 to TRBJ1-5, with 7 bases aligning to TRBD1. The CDR3 is 19 amino acids. Losses at the gene ends were 6 bases for V and 3 bases for J; bases not matched to a gene: 20. The V gene's germline CDR1 is MNHEY and CDR2 SVGEGT. The chain's CDR3 is CASSGEGTATAVPNQPQHF. The CDR3 nucleotides read TGTGCCAGCAGCGGGGAGGGGACAGCCACCGCCGTTCCCAATCAGCCCCAGCATTTT.

The J gene is TRBJ1-5, the V gene TRBV10-2, with D tentatively TRBD1 (6 bases). CDR1 and CDR2 from the germline V gene are WSHSY and SAAADI. The CDR3 length is 13 residues. V was pared by 6 bases and J by 6 bases, with 12 bases between. The CDR3 nucleotides are TGCGCCAGCAGCAGACAGGCAGTTCAGCCCCAGCATTTT. Amino acid sequence: CASSRQAVQPQHF.

The rearrangement uses TRBV7-3 and TRBJ2-3; D may be TRBD2 (7 bases). The CDR3 has 14 amino acids. V lost 2 bases and J 2 bases, leaving 8 bases between the germline ends. Germline CDR1 and CDR2: SGHTA and FQGTGA. The CDR3 coding sequence is TGTGCCAGCAGCTTAGGGGGGGCCACAGATACGCAGTATTTT. It translates to CASSLGGATDTQYF.

This rearrangement joins TRBV4-1 to TRBJ1-3; D possibly corresponds to TRBD1 (6 bases). CDR3 length: 16 residues. Per the germline V gene, CDR1 is MGHRA and CDR2 is YSYEKL. V lost 1 base, J lost 4 bases, and 14 bases lay in between. CDR3 sequence reads: CASSQGPKGGGNTIYF. For the CDR3, the DNA is TGCGCCAGCAGCCAAGGCCCAAAAGGGGGGGGAAACACCATATATTTT.

The rearrangement joins TRBV5-1 to TRBJ2-3, with D perhaps matching TRBD2 (6 bases). From germline, CDR1 is SGHRS and CDR2 YFSETQ. This CDR3 is 14 amino acids long. Trimming pared 0 bases from V and 7 bases from J, leaving 12 bases between. The CDR3 nucleotides read TGCGCCAGCAGCTTGGACCCCACTAGCAATACGCAGTATTTT. This gives the protein CASSLDPTSNTQYF.

The chain recombines TRBV28 with TRBJ1-2, with a weak D call TRBD1 (6 bases). Germline loops: CDR1 MDHEN, CDR2 SYDVKM. This CDR3 is built from 17 residues. Trimming shortened V by 1 base and J by 3 bases, and 18 bases separated the two germline ends. The CDR3 coding sequence is TGTGCCAGCAGTTTATTCCTCGCTGGGGGCGCGGACTATGGCTACACCTTC. It translates to CASSLFLAGGADYGYTF.